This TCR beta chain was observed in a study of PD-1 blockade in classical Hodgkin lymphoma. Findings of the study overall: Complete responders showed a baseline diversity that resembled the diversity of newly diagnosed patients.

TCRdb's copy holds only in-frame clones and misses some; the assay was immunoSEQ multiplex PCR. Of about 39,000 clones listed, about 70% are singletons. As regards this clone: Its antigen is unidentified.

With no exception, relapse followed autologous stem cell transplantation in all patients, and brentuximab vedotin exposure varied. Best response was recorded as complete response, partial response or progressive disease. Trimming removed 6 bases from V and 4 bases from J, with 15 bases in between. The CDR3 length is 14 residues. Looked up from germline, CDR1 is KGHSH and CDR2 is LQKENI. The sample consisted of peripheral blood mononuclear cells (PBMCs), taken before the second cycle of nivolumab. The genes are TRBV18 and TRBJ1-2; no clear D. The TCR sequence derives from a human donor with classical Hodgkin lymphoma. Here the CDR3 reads CASSLQETSYGYTF. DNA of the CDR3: TGTGCCAGCTCTCTTCAGGAAACCAGCTATGGCTACACCTTC.